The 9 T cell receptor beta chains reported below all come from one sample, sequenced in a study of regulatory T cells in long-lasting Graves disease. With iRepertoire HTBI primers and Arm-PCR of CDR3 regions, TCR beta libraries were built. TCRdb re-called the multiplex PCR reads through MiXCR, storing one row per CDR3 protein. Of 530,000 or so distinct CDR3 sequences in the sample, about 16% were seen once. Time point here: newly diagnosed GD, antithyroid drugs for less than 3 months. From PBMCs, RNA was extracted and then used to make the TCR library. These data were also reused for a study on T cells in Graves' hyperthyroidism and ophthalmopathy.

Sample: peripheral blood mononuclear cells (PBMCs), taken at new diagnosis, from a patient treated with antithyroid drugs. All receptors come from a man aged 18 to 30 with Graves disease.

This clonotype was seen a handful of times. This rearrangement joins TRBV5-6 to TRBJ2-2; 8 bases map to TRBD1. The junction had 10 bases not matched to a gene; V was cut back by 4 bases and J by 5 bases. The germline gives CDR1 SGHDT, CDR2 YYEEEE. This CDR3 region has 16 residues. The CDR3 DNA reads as TGTGCCAGCAGCACCCGGGACAGGATATCAACCGGGGAGCTGTTTTTT. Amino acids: CASSTRDRISTGELFF.

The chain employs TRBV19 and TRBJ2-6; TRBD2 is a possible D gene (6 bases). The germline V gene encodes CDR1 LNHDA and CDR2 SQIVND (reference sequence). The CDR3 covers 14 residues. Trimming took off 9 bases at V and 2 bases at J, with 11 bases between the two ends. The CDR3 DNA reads TGTGCCAGCCACACGGGAGCTGGGGCCAACGTCCTGACTTTC. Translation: CASHTGAGANVLTF.

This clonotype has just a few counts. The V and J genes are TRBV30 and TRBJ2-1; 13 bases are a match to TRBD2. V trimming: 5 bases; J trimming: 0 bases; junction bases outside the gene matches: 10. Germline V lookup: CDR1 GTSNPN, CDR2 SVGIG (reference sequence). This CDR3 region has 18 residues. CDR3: CAWAPGTSGISSYNEQFF. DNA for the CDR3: TGTGCCTGGGCCCCTGGGACTAGCGGGATAAGCTCCTACAATGAGCAGTTCTTC.

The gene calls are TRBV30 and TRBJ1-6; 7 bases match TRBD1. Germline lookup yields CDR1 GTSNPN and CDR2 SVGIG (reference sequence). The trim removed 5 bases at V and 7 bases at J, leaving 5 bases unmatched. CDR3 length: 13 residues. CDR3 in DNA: TGTGCCTGGTCGGGACAGCTAAATTCACCCCTCCACTTT. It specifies CAWSGQLNSPLHF.

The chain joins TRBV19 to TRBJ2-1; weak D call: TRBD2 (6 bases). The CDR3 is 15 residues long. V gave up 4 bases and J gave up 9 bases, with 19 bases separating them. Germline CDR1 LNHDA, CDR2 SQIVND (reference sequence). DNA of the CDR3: TGTGCCAGTAGTACACCCTGGGGACTGCCTGGTGAGCAGTTCTTC. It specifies CASSTPWGLPGEQFF.

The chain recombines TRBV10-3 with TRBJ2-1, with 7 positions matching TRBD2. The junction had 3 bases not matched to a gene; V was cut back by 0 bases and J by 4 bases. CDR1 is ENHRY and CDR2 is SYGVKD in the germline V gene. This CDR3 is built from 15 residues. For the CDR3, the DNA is TGTGCCATCAGTGAGTCCTCTAGCGGTTACAATGAGCAGTTCTTC. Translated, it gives CAISESSSGYNEQFF.

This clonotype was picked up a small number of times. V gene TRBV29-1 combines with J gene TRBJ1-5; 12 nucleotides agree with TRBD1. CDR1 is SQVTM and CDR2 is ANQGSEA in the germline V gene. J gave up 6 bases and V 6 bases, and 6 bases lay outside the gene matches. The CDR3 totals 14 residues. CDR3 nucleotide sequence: TGCAGCGTGGGGACAGGGGGCTATAGTCAGCCCCAGCATTTT. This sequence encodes CSVGTGGYSQPQHF.

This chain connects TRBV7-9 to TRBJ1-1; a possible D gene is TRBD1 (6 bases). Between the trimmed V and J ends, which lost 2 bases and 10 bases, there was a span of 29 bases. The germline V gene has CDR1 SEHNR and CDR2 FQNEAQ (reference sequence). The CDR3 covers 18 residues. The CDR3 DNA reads TGTGCCAGCAGCTTAACGGCACTTGGGGGGGGGCTTATTTCAGTAGCTTTCTTT. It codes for CASSLTALGGGLISVAFF. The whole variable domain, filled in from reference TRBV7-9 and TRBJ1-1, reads DTGVSQNPRHKITKRGQNVTFRCDPISEHNRLYWYRQTLGQGPEFLTYFQNEAQLEKSRLLSDRFSAERPKGSFSTLEIQRTEQGDSAMYLCASSLTALGGGLISVAFFGQGTRLTVV.

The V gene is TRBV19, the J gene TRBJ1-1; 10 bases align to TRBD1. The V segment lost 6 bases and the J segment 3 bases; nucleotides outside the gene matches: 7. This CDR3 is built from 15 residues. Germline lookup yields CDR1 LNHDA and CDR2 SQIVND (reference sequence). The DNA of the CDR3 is TGTGCCAGTAGGCCCTGGGGGACAGGGGACACTGAAGCTTTCTTT. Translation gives CASRPWGTGDTEAFF.